This TCR beta chain stems from a study of T cell changes during pregnancy in multiple sclerosis (dated by TCRdb to the late 2010s). For the wider study: Changes in the T cell repertoire over the course of pregnancy were examined in this study in women with multiple sclerosis.

Remarks on this clone: Its antigen is unknown. Within one base of it there is no much larger clone, and no base qualities were kept.

Receptor libraries were prepared by the immunoSEQ multiplex PCR assay. TCRdb carries this immuneACCESS record with in-frame sequences only. Its versions omit some clonotypes, under half of them owing to an unresolved V gene in the studies checked, with the rest unexplained. Counted in this sample were around 59,000 clones; 93% of them appeared once. The ten top clones hold around 4% of the sample. The CDR3 measures 13 amino acids from cysteine to phenylalanine. The kept DNA is CDR3 alone, 39 bases in frame from the first base. CDR1 is given as LNHDA and CDR2 as SQIVND, both from the germline V gene (reference sequence). V is shortened by 5 bases, J by 4 bases, and the region joining them spans 12 bases.

Sample: CD8+ T cells from peripheral blood mononuclear cells, taken in the second trimester of pregnancy. Rearrangement joined TRBV19 to TRBJ2-7; there is no confident call for the D gene. This TCR was sampled from a female donor with multiple sclerosis, enrolled in a pregnancy study. DNA sequence: TGTGCCAGTAGTTGGGCAGACCAATACGAGCAGTACTTC. Its amino acids are CASSWADQYEQYF.